Listed here are 23 T cell receptor beta chains from one sample, sequenced in a study of cytomegalovirus exposure and HLA in healthy donors. Amplification used 60 Vbeta primers and 13 Jbeta primers. TCRdb's copy holds only in-frame clones and misses some; the assay was immunoSEQ multiplex PCR. Among 180,000 or so clones listed, 70% to 80% were seen once. Material for sequencing was PBMCs. All receptors come from a woman aged 25 to 39 in good health and CMV-seropositive.

The genes are TRBV5-4 and TRBJ2-5, with TRBD2 matching over 11 bases. The junction had 10 bases not matched to a gene; V was cut back by 2 bases and J by 4 bases. In germline, CDR1 is SGHNT, CDR2 YYREEE (reference sequence). The CDR3 has 17 amino acids. CDR3 residues: CASSLDLAGGLLETQYF. CDR3 coding DNA: TGTGCCAGCAGCTTAGATCTAGCGGGAGGTTTGTTAGAGACCCAGTACTTC.

V usage is TRBV2 and J usage is TRBJ1-2, with a weak D call TRBD1 (5 bases). The length of the CDR3 is 14 residues. The germline gives CDR1 SNHLY, CDR2 FYNNEI. Trimming pared 1 base from V and 4 bases from J, leaving 10 bases between. The CDR3 is CASSEGGYPYGYTF. The CDR3 DNA sequence: TGTGCCAGCAGTGAAGGGGGCTACCCCTATGGCTACACCTTC.

This chain joins TRBV16 and TRBJ1-2, with D unresolved. This CDR3 region has 15 residues. The V end lost 2 bases, the J end lost 6 bases, and 16 bases lay between the germline ends. Germline lookup yields CDR1 KGHSY and CDR2 FQNENV. The CDR3 DNA reads TGTGCCAGCAGCCAACTGCCGGGAAGCGGCGATGGCTACACCTTC. Translating it yields CASSQLPGSGDGYTF.

The genes are TRBV5-4 and TRBJ2-5; TRBD1 aligns across 10 bases. The CDR3 extends over 15 amino acids. CDR1 is SGHNT, CDR2 YYREEE, per germline (reference sequence). With V trimmed by 3 bases and J by 5 bases, 7 bases remained unmatched. The CDR3 DNA is TGTGCCAGCAGCTCGACAGGGGGCCCGAGGGAGACCCAGTACTTC. Amino acids: CASSSTGGPRETQYF. Full variable domain (outside the CDR3, taken from reference TRBV5-4 and TRBJ2-5): ETGVTQSPTHLIKTRGQQVTLRCSSQSGHNTVSWYQQALGQGPQFIFQYYREEENGRGNFPPRFSGLQFPNYSSELNVNALELDDSALYLCASSSTGGPRETQYFGPGTRLLVL.

This sequence joins TRBV29-1 and TRBJ1-1; TRBD1 agrees at 7 bases. This CDR3 has 13 amino acids. Germline CDR1 is SQVTM and CDR2 is ANQGSEA. V shed 4 bases, J shed 1 base, and the junction held 3 bases outside the gene matches. The CDR3 sequence: CSVVKGANTEAFF. In DNA form, the CDR3 reads TGCAGCGTTGTTAAGGGGGCGAACACTGAAGCTTTCTTT.

The chain combines TRBV9 with TRBJ2-2; D gene uncertain. The length of the CDR3 is 16 residues. V was shortened by 0 bases and J by 1 base, with 10 bases between the two germline ends. CDR1 and CDR2 from the germline V gene are SGDLS and YYNGEE. This CDR3 is CASSVDTSKNTGELFF. The CDR3 DNA reads TGTGCCAGCAGCGTAGATACGAGCAAGAACACCGGGGAGCTGTTTTTT.

This clone was counted only a few times. The rearrangement joins TRBV6-6 to TRBJ1-1; the match to TRBD1 covers 8 bases. This CDR3 is built from 14 residues. V was clipped by 2 bases and J by 6 bases; unmatched bases: 5. Germline V CDR1 and CDR2: MNHNY, SVGAGI (reference sequence). The CDR3 DNA sequence: TGTGCCAGCAGTTACCATGGACAGGGATCTGAAGCTTTCTTT. It specifies CASSYHGQGSEAFF.

The chain carries TRBV5-1 and TRBJ1-2, with D perhaps TRBD1 (6 bases). Germline V CDR1 and CDR2: SGHRS, YFSETQ. Trimming removed 4 bases from V and 6 bases from J, with 19 bases in between. The CDR3 runs to 15 residues. CDR3: CASSVRDTSEDGYTF. The DNA of the CDR3 is TGCGCCAGCAGCGTAAGGGACACCTCAGAGGATGGCTACACCTTC.

V gene TRBV10-2 combines with J gene TRBJ2-7, with 7 bases aligning to TRBD2. J was trimmed by 1 base and V by 2 bases; bases with no gene match: 5. This CDR3 has 15 residues. The germline V gene has CDR1 WSHSY and CDR2 SAAADI. CDR3 sequence reads: CASSELAGASYEQYF. For the CDR3, the DNA is TGCGCCAGCAGTGAGCTGGCGGGAGCGTCCTACGAGCAGTACTTC.

This clone was seen only a few times. V gene TRBV7-2 combines with J gene TRBJ2-5, with 7 bases aligning to TRBD1. The CDR3 runs 15 residues. Per the germline V gene, CDR1 is SGHTA and CDR2 is FQGNSA. The V gene end was trimmed by 1 base and the J gene end by 4 bases; junction bases not matched to a gene: 6. CDR3 loop: CASSLGQGSGETQYF. The CDR3 coding sequence is TGTGCCAGCAGCTTAGGACAGGGCAGTGGAGAGACCCAGTACTTC.

This chain joins TRBV4-1 and TRBJ1-2, with 9 positions matching TRBD1. The CDR3 runs 17 residues. From germline, CDR1 is MGHRA and CDR2 YSYEKL. V lost 4 bases, J lost 2 bases, and 11 bases stayed unmatched. This CDR3 is CASSLWGPGQGNYGYTF. The CDR3 coding sequence is TGCGCCAGCAGCCTCTGGGGGCCTGGACAGGGGAACTATGGCTACACCTTC.

This clone was detected once. The rearrangement links TRBV19 to TRBJ2-2; D not resolved. Germline V gene sequence: CDR1 LNHDA, CDR2 SQIVND (reference sequence). V was clipped by 5 bases and J by 1 base, with 11 bases between them. There are 15 residues in the CDR3. CDR3 nucleotides: TGTGCCAGTAGTGCTAGTAGAGGGAACACCGGGGAGCTGTTTTTT. This codes for CASSASRGNTGELFF.

The chain combines TRBV5-4 with TRBJ2-5, with TRBD1 as a possible D gene (5 bases). The CDR3 covers 17 residues. V shed 3 bases and J shed 5 bases, with 23 bases lying between them. CDR1 is SGHNT, CDR2 YYREEE, per germline (reference sequence). The CDR3 DNA reads TGTGCCAGCAGCTCGGATAATAGACCGTGGGGCACCGAGACCCAGTACTTC. Protein product: CASSSDNRPWGTETQYF.

V and J are TRBV28 and TRBJ2-3; 7 positions agree with TRBD2. The CDR3 has 12 residues. Germline V CDR1 and CDR2: MDHEN, SYDVKM. V dropped 10 bases and J dropped 14; count of bases not matched to a gene: 15. CDR3 sequence: CATARGLGYGYF. In DNA, the CDR3 is TGTGCCACCGCCCGTGGACTAGGCTATGGGTATTTT.

The chain has TRBV27 and TRBJ1-1; 8 bases map to TRBD1. This CDR3 is built from 13 residues. The junction had 7 bases not matched to a gene; V was cut back by 7 bases and J by 6 bases. CDR1 and CDR2 (germline): MNHEY, SMNVEV (reference sequence). The CDR3 bases are TGTGCCAGCACGGCAGGGGGCAAGGCTGAAGCTTTCTTT. Protein sequence: CASTAGGKAEAFF.

V usage is TRBV11-2 and J usage is TRBJ2-3; D possibly corresponds to TRBD2 (5 bases). The V and J ends lost 8 bases and 0 bases respectively, with 6 bases between them. The length of the CDR3 is 12 residues. Germline V lookup: CDR1 SGHAT, CDR2 FQNNGV. As DNA, the CDR3 is TGTGCCAGCCGGACTAGCACAGATACGCAGTATTTT. It is translated as CASRTSTDTQYF.

The chain combines TRBV5-1 with TRBJ2-7, with TRBD1 matching 8 bases. Germline V gene sequence: CDR1 SGHRS, CDR2 YFSETQ. V lost 4 bases to trimming and J lost 12 bases; unmatched junction nucleotides: 9. This CDR3 contains 12 residues. The CDR3 loop reads CASSREDRVSYF. CDR3 DNA sequence: TGCGCCAGCAGCAGGGAGGACAGGGTATCGTACTTC.

The rearrangement joins TRBV19 to TRBJ1-1, with D maybe TRBD1 (6 bases). This CDR3 is built from 14 residues. V dropped 3 bases and J dropped 0 bases, with 8 bases sitting between them. In germline, CDR1 is LNHDA, CDR2 SQIVND (reference sequence). The CDR3 coding sequence is TGTGCCAGTAGTATTTCAGGGGTGAACACTGAAGCTTTCTTT. It yields the protein CASSISGVNTEAFF.

The chain carries TRBV27 and TRBJ1-1, with 7 nucleotides matching TRBD1. The germline V gene encodes CDR1 MNHEY and CDR2 SMNVEV (reference sequence). The CDR3 sequence is 16 residues long. V dropped 2 bases and J dropped 5; count of bases not matched to a gene: 11. The CDR3 here is CASSLQGDVRWTEAFF. DNA of the CDR3: TGTGCCAGCAGTTTACAGGGGGATGTGAGATGGACTGAAGCTTTCTTT.

The chain links TRBV30 to TRBJ1-2; 8 positions agree with TRBD1. Germline V gives CDR1 GTSNPN, CDR2 SVGIG (reference sequence). The CDR3 sequence is 15 residues long. V was pared by 2 bases and J by 0 bases, with 5 bases of the junction left unmatched. As DNA, the CDR3 is TGTGCCTGGAGTCACCGGGACAGGCCTAACTATGGCTACACCTTC. Encoded protein: CAWSHRDRPNYGYTF.

V gene TRBV15 combines with J gene TRBJ1-2, with D uncertain. The ends were cut back, 0 bases at V and 4 bases at J, with 12 bases in the middle. Germline assignment: CDR1 LNHNV and CDR2 YYDKDF (reference sequence). CDR3 size: 15 residues. The DNA of the CDR3 is TGTGCCACCAGCAGAGATCCCGAGGGTCCCTATGGCTACACCTTC. Its translation: CATSRDPEGPYGYTF.

The chain couples TRBV7-8 to TRBJ1-1, with TRBD1 identical over 9 bases. The trim removed 2 bases at V and 2 bases at J, leaving 6 bases unmatched. In germline, CDR1 is SGHVS, CDR2 FQNEAQ. CDR3 length: 16 amino acids. The CDR3 DNA sequence: TGTGCCAGCAGCTTAAGTGGACAGGGGATAAACACTGAAGCTTTCTTT. It is translated as CASSLSGQGINTEAFF. The full variable domain, with the rest looked up from reference TRBV7-8 and TRBJ1-1, is GAGVSQSPRYKVAKRGQDVALRCDPISGHVSLFWYQQALGQGPEFLTYFQNEAQLDKSGLPSDRFFAERPEGSVSTLKIQRTQQEDSAVYLCASSLSGQGINTEAFFGQGTRLTVV.

This chain links TRBV10-3 with TRBJ1-1; D remains ambiguous. This CDR3 has 13 amino acids. The V gene's germline CDR1 is ENHRY and CDR2 SYGVKD. V lost 0 bases to trimming and J lost 10 bases, with 12 bases between them. CDR3 sequence (DNA): TGTGCCATCAGTGAGTCGACGGTCGGGGTAGCTTTCTTT. It codes for CAISESTVGVAFF.